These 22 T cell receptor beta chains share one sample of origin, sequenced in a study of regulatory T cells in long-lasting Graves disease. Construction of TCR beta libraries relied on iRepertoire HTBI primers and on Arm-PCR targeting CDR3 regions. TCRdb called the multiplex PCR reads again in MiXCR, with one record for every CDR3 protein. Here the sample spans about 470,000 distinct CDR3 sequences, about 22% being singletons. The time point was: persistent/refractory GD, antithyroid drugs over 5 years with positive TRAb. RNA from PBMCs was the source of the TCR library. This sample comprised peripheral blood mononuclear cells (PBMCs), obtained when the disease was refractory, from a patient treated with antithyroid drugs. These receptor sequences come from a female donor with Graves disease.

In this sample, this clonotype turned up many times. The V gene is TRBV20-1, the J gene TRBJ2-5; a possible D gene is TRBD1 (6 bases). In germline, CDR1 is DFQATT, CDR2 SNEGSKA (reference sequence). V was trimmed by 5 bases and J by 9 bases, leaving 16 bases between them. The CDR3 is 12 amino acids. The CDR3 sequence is CSAVQGFGAQYF. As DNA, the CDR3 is TGCAGTGCTGTCCAGGGGTTTGGGGCCCAGTACTTC.

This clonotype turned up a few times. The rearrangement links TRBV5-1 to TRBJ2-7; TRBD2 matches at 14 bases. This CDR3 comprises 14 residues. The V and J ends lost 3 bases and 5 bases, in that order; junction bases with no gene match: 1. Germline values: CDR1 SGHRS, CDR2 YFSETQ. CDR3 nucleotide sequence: TGCGCCAGCAGCTCGACTAGCGGGAGGGACGAGCAGTACTTC. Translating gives CASSSTSGRDEQYF.

CDR3 DNA sequence: TGCAGCGTTCCGACAGGGGGCATTTCGAGCGTCAACTATGGCTACACCTTC. It encodes CSVPTGGISSVNYGYTF. This chain connects TRBV29-1 to TRBJ1-2, with 10 bases that match TRBD1. The junction had 14 bases not matched to a gene; V was cut back by 5 bases and J by 2 bases. CDR1 is SQVTM and CDR2 is ANQGSEA in the germline V gene. CDR3 length equals 17 residues.

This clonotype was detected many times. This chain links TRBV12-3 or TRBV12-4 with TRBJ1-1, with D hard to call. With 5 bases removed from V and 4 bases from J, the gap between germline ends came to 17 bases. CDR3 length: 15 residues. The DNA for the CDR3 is TGTGCCAGCAGTCTCGGGCCCTTAGGAGGCACTGAAGCTTTCTTT. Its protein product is CASSLGPLGGTEAFF.

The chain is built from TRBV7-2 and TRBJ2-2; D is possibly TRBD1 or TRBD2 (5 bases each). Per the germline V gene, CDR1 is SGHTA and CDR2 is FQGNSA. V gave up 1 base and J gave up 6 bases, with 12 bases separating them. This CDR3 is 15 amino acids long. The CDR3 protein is CASSLGGANAGELFF. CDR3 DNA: TGTGCCAGCAGCTTAGGAGGGGCCAACGCCGGGGAGCTGTTTTTT.

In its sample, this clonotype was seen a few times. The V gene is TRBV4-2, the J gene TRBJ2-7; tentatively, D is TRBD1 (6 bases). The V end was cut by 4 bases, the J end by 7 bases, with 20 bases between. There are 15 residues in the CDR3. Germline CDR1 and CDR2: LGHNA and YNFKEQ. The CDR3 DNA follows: TGTGCCAGCAGCCGCCTACGGGACACCGCCGGGGAGCAGTACTTC. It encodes CASSRLRDTAGEQYF.

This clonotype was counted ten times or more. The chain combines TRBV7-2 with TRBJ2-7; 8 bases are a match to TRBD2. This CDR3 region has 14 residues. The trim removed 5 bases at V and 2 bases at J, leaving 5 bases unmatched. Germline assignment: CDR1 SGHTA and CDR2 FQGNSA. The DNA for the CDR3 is TGTGCCAGCAGCCCCCAGCGGGGGCCCTACGAGCAGTACTTC. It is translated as CASSPQRGPYEQYF.

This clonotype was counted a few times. The CDR3 loop reads CASSQEPLPMAETQYF. The CDR3 nucleotides are TGCGCCAGCAGCCAAGAGCCCCTTCCTATGGCGGAGACCCAGTACTTC. The J gene is TRBJ2-5, the V gene TRBV4-1; no reliable D call. The CDR3 sequence is 16 residues long. The V end was cut by 0 bases, the J end by 5 bases, with 16 bases between. CDR1 is MGHRA, CDR2 YSYEKL, per germline.

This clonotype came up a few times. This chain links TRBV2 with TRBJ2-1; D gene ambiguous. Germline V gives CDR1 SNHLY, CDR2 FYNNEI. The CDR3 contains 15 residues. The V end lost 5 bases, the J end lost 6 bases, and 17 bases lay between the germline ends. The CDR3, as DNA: TGTGCCAGCAGTTTGACTGATAGATGGGGCAATGAGCAGTTCTTC. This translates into CASSLTDRWGNEQFF.

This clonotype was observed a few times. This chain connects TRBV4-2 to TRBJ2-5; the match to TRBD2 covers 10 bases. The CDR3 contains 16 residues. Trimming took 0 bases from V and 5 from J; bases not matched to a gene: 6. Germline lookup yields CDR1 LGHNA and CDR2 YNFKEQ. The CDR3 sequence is CASSQDLAGVRETQYF. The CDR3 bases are TGTGCCAGCAGCCAAGATCTAGCGGGAGTCAGGGAGACCCAGTACTTC.

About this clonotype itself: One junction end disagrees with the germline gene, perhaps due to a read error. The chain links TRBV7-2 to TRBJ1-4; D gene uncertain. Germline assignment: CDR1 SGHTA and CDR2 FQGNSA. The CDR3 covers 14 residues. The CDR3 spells CASSLGNPNEKLVF. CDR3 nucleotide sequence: TGTGCCAGCAGCTTAGGGAATCCGAATGAAAAACTGGTTTTT.

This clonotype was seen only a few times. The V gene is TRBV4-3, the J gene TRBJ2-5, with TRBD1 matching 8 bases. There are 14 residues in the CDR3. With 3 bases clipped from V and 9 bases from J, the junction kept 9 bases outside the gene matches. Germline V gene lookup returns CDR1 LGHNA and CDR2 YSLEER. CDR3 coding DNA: TGCGCCAGCAGCCACGACAGGGGTTCCGGGGCCCAGTACTTC. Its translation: CASSHDRGSGAQYF.

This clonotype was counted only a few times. The CDR3 loop is CASSDSGRHTDTQYF. The CDR3 nucleotides read TGTGCCAGCAGTGACTCTGGGCGGCACACAGATACGCAGTATTTT. V and J are TRBV6-4 and TRBJ2-3; D gene unclear. Germline V gene lookup returns CDR1 MRHNA and CDR2 SNTAGT. V was cut by 0 bases and J by 2 bases, with 9 bases left in between. This CDR3 comprises 15 residues.

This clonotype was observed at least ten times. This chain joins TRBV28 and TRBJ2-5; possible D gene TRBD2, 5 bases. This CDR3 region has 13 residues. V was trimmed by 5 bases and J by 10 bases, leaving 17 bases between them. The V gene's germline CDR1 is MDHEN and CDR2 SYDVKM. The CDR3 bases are TGTGCCAGCAGTCCCGGACTTTCCTGGGTCCAGTACTTC. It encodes CASSPGLSWVQYF.

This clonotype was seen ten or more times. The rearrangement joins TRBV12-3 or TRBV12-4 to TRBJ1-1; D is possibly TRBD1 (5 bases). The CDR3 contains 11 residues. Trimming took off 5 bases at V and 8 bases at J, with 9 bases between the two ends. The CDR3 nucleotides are TGTGCCAGCAGTAAAGGGACCGAAGCTTTCTTT. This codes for CASSKGTEAFF.

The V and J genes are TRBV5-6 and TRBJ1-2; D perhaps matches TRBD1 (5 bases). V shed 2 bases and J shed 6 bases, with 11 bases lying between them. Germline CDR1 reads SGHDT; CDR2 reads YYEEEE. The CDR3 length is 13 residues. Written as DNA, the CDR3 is TGTGCCAGCAGCTTCGGGGGGACGGATGGCTACACCTTC. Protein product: CASSFGGTDGYTF.

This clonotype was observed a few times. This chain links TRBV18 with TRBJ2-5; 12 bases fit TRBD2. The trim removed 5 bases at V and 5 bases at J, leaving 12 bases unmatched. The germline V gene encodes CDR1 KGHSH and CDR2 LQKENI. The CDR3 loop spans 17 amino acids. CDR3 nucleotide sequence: TGTGCCAGCTCAGCGCTAGCGGGAGGGCCCGGCTACGAGACCCAGTACTTC. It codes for CASSALAGGPGYETQYF.

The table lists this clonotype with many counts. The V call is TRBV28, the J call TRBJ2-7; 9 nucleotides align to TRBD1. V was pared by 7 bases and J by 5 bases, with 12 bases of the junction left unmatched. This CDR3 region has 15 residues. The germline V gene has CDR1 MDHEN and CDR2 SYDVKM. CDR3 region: CASTPGGTGPHEQYF. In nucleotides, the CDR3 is TGTGCCAGCACCCCCGGGGGGACAGGGCCACACGAGCAGTACTTC.

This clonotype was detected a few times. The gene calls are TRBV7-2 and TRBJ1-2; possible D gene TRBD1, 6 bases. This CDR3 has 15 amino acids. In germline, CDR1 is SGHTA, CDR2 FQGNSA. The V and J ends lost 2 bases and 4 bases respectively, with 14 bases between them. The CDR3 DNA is TGTGCCAGCAGCTTACAGGGGCCGAACGGCTATGGCTACACCTTC. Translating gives CASSLQGPNGYGYTF.

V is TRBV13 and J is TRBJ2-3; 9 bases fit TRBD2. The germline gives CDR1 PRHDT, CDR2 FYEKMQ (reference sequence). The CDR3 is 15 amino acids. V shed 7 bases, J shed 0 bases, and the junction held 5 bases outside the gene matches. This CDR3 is CASIDSGRSTDTQYF. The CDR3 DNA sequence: TGTGCCAGCATTGATAGCGGGAGAAGCACAGATACGCAGTATTTT.

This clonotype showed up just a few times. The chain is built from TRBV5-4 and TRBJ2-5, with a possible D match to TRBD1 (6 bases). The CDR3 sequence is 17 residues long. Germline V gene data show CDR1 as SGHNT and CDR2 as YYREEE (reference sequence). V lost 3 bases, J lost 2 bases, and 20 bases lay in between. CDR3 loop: CASSSWTEPTLQETQYF. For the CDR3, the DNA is TGTGCCAGCAGCTCATGGACAGAACCTACCCTTCAAGAGACCCAGTACTTC. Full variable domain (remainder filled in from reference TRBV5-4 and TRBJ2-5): ETGVTQSPTHLIKTRGQQVTLRCSSQSGHNTVSWYQQALGQGPQFIFQYYREEENGRGNFPPRFSGLQFPNYSSELNVNALELDDSALYLCASSSWTEPTLQETQYFGPGTRLLVL.

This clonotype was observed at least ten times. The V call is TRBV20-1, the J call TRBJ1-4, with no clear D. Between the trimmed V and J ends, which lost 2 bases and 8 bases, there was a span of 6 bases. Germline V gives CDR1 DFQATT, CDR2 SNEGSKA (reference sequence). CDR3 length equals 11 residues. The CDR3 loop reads CSARNDEKLFF. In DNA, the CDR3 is TGCAGTGCTAGAAATGACGAAAAACTGTTTTTT.